Given below is one T cell receptor (beta chain) in context. The antigen remains unidentified. The PCR had 60 Vbeta and 13 Jbeta primers. Data came from immunoSEQ multiplex PCR; TCRdb stores just in-frame clones and leaves some out. Among tens of thousands of clones listed, around 66% were seen once. These data originate in a study of cytomegalovirus exposure and HLA in healthy donors. General observations from the study: For most TCR beta V segments, an earlier analysis put the productive rate at about 90% or about 30% of the time.

Trimming pared 6 bases from V and 1 base from J, leaving 9 bases between. The CDR3 is 13 amino acids. The V gene's germline CDR1 is LNHDA and CDR2 SQIVND (reference sequence). The source material was PBMCs. This chain joins TRBV19 and TRBJ1-1, with D possibly matching TRBD1 (5 bases). This clonotype was sampled from a woman aged 35 to 49 in good health and CMV-seropositive. The CDR3 nucleotides read TGTGCCAGTAGCGACAGCCAGAACACTGAAGCTTTCTTT. Amino acids: CASSDSQNTEAFF.